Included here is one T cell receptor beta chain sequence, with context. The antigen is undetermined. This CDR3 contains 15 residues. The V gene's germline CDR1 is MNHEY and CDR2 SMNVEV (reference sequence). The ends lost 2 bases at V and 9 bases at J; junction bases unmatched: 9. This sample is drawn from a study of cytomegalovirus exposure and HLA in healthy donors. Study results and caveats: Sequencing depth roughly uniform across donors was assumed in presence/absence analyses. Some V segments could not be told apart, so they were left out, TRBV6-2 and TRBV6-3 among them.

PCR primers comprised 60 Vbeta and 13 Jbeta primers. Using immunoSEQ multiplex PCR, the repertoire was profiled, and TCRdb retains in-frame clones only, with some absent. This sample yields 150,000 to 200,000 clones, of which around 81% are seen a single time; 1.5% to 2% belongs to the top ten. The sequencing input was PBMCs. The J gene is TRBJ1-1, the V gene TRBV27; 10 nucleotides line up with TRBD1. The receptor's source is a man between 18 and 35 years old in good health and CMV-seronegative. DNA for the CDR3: TGTGCCAGCAGTTTAGCCGGACAGGGGGTTGCAAAAGCTTTCTTT. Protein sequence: CASSLAGQGVAKAFF.